The source of this TCR beta chain is a study of blood T cell repertoires in COVID-19. Background on the study: T cells, B-cell-depleted T cells, or PBMCs provided the cDNA or gDNA that served as material.

Study members were between roughly 18 and 100 years old and lived in around 24 US regions. Assignment of participants to cohorts was predicated upon participant-reported clinical history. The authors' processing: Nucleated cell number was recorded as an estimate derived from reference gene primer amplification. Method: immunoSEQ multiplex PCR; TCRdb's copy keeps in-frame clones and lacks some. The DNA gave D and trimming, while V, J and clone size come from that table. The table shows about 250,000 clones, with around 84% occurring only once. The V and J ends lost 5 bases and 15 bases, in that order; junction bases with no gene match: 19. Looked up from germline, CDR1 is SGHVS and CDR2 is FNYEAQ. CDR3 length: 15 amino acids. This clone was observed once.

The J gene is TRBJ2-1, the V gene TRBV7-6, with TRBD2 identical over 7 bases. Sample: PBMCs or T cells enriched from blood (not recorded which). The TCR was taken from a middle-aged man who had recovered from COVID-19. In DNA, the CDR3 is TGTGCCAGCAGCCCCATAGGTGGGAGGGACCTGGGCGCGTTCTTC. Protein product: CASSPIGGRDLGAFF.